This entry concerns a single TCR beta chain. No antigen is known for it. These data come from a study of T cell responses to AZD1222 COVID-19 vaccine. Here immunoSEQ multiplex PCR was the method, and the copy in TCRdb shows in-frame clones only, minus some. The sample records 110,000 to 150,000 clones, roughly 91% being singletons. Pooled samples include second doses given at about 4 or 12 weeks. The germline V gene has CDR1 LGHDT and CDR2 YNNKEL (reference sequence). Trimming took 3 bases from V and 1 from J; bases not matched to a gene: 1. This CDR3 has 14 residues. Study-wide results and limits: Spike-wide vaccine-associated CD4 TCRs dominated at 160-218 and 743-854. Clonal diversity may have been underestimated in mostly white British donors. In the spike-specific TCR repertoire, nearly half reportedly target unmutated variant regions.

The chain employs TRBV3-1 (or the pseudogene TRBV3-2) and TRBJ1-1; 8 bases are shared with TRBD1. This clonotype was obtained from an adult who received the AZD1222 COVID-19 vaccine. The sample consisted of peripheral blood, taken 28 days after the second AZD1222 dose. CDR3 protein: CASSHGQGNTEAFF. The CDR3 nucleotides read TGTGCCAGCAGCCACGGACAGGGGAACACTGAAGCTTTCTTT.